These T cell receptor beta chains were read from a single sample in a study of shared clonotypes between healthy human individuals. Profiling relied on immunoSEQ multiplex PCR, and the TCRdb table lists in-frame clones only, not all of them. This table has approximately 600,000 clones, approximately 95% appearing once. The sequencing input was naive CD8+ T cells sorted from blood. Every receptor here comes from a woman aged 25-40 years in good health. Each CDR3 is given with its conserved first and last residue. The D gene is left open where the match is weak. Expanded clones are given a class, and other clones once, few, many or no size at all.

TGTGCCAGCAGCGCAGTAGAGGTCAACGAGCAGTACTTC,CASSAVEVNEQYF,-,-,TRBJ2-7,TRBV11-2
TGTGCCAGCAGCTTCAAGGACAGCAAGCGAATAGGGGAAAAACTGTTTTTT,CASSFKDSKRIGEKLFF,-,-,TRBJ1-4,TRBV7-9
TGTGCCAGCAGCCTGAGTTGGTTAGCGGGAGTTTTTGATACGCAGTATTTT,CASSLSWLAGVFDTQYF,TRBD2,-,TRBJ2-3,TRBV11-2
TGTGCCAGCAGCACCCCCCGGACTAGCGGGCCTTTCCAAGAGACCCAGTACTTC,CASSTPRTSGPFQETQYF,TRBD2,-,TRBJ2-5,TRBV7-9
TGTGCCAGCAGCTACGGCCTCAGGGGTGACACAGATACGCAGTATTTT,CASSYGLRGDTDTQYF,-,once,TRBJ2-3,TRBV5-4
TGTGCCAGCAGTGAGGGCTGGAACACTGAAGCTTTCTTT,CASSEGWNTEAFF,-,-,TRBJ1-1,TRBV2
TGTGCCAGCTCACCACTCAGGGCCCCACCGTATACGCAGTATTTT,CASSPLRAPPYTQYF,-,-,TRBJ2-3,TRBV18
TGTGCCAGCAGCTTAGTGGGACGGCCGGTGAAAGAGACCCAGTACTTC,CASSLVGRPVKETQYF,-,-,TRBJ2-5,TRBV7-2
TGTGCCAGCGGGAACAGGGGGCCCCACACCGGGGAGCTGTTTTTT,CASGNRGPHTGELFF,TRBD1,once,TRBJ2-2,TRBV28
TGTGCCAGTAGTGAAACAGGGGTCGATGGCTACACCTTC,CASSETGVDGYTF,TRBD1,-,TRBJ1-2,TRBV19
TGTGCCAGCAGCCCGGGACTGGGAAACACTGAAGCTTTCTTT,CASSPGLGNTEAFF,-,-,TRBJ1-1,TRBV5-6
TGTGCCAGCACCACCGGGACTGGGGTTCTCAATGAGCAGTTCTTC,CASTTGTGVLNEQFF,-,-,TRBJ2-1,TRBV27
TGTGCCAGCAGCGCAGGACAGGGATACAATGAGCAGTTCTTC,CASSAGQGYNEQFF,TRBD1,-,TRBJ2-1,TRBV9
TGTGCCAGCAGCTCAGGACTAGCGGGATACTACAATGAGCAGTTCTTC,CASSSGLAGYYNEQFF,TRBD2,-,TRBJ2-1,TRBV7-8
TGTGCCAGCAGCCGGCCCCCGTGGGCAGGGCATAGCAATCAGCCCCAGCATTTT,CASSRPPWAGHSNQPQHF,-,-,TRBJ1-5,TRBV28
TGTGCCAGCAGTTCTAGTGGCAATGAGCAGTTCTTC,CASSSSGNEQFF,-,-,TRBJ2-1,TRBV27
TGCGCCAGCAGCCTACGGCGCTCCTACGAGCAGTACTTC,CASSLRRSYEQYF,-,-,TRBJ2-7,TRBV5-1
TGTGCCAGCAGCTTCCACGGTCCAACCTACGAGCAGTACTTC,CASSFHGPTYEQYF,-,-,TRBJ2-7,TRBV7-2
TGCGCCAGCAGCCAAGCCGGGGACGGCTATCAGCCCCAGCATTTT,CASSQAGDGYQPQHF,-,-,TRBJ1-5,TRBV4-1
TGTGCCAGCAGCCCAAAGGACGGGATGGGTCTTTCCTACGAGCAGTACTTC,CASSPKDGMGLSYEQYF,-,-,TRBJ2-7,TRBV7-9
TGTGCCAGCAGCGTAGGGACAGGGTTAAACAATGAGCAGTTCTTC,CASSVGTGLNNEQFF,TRBD1,-,TRBJ2-1,TRBV9
TGTGCCAGCAGGTCTACAGGGCTGTCCTACGAGCAGTACTTC,CASRSTGLSYEQYF,-,-,TRBJ2-7,TRBV27
TGTGCCAGCAGCTACAGGACTAGCGGCTACGAGCAGTACTTC,CASSYRTSGYEQYF,TRBD2,-,TRBJ2-7,TRBV27
TGTGCCAGCTCATACACAGATACGCAGTATTTT,CASSYTDTQYF,-,once,TRBJ2-3,TRBV28
TGCGCCAGCAGTGAGAGGGGGATAGGCTATGGCTACACCTTC,CASSERGIGYGYTF,-,-,TRBJ1-2,TRBV10-2
TGTGCCAGCAGTTACACCGGACAGGCGGCGGGCTACACCTTC,CASSYTGQAAGYTF,TRBD1,few,TRBJ1-2,TRBV6-5
TGTGCCAGCCAGGGGACGGACCTTTACAATGAGCAGTTCTTC,CASQGTDLYNEQFF,-,-,TRBJ2-1,TRBV28
TGTGCCAGCAGAGGTTTAGGGATCGGCGAGCAGTACTTC,CASRGLGIGEQYF,-,-,TRBJ2-7,TRBV27
TGTGCCAGTATCTACGGAGAGGGGAACACTGAAGCTTTCTTT,CASIYGEGNTEAFF,-,-,TRBJ1-1,TRBV19
TGTGCCAGCAGTTTCCTAGCGGGAGCCCATGAGCAGTTCTTC,CASSFLAGAHEQFF,TRBD2,-,TRBJ2-1,TRBV27
TGTGCCAGCACCCCACCTTCCTACAATGAGCAGTTCTTC,CASTPPSYNEQFF,-,-,TRBJ2-1,TRBV7-9
TGCAGCGTTGGGGGAGAGCGGATCTCCTACAATGAGCAGTTCTTC,CSVGGERISYNEQFF,-,-,TRBJ2-1,TRBV29-1
TGTGCCAGCAGTTTAGCAACTAATCAAGAGACCCAGTACTTC,CASSLATNQETQYF,-,-,TRBJ2-5,TRBV28
TGTGCCAGCAGTGACCGGACAGGGGGTAGGCAGTTCTTC,CASSDRTGGRQFF,TRBD1,-,TRBJ2-1,TRBV6-4
TGTGCCAGCAGTTACTCGCGAGGGGGCGAGCAGTACTTC,CASSYSRGGEQYF,-,-,TRBJ2-7,TRBV6-5
TGTGCCAGTAGTACCCCAGGGGGAAGGACTGAAGCTTTCTTT,CASSTPGGRTEAFF,TRBD1,few,TRBJ1-1,TRBV19
TGTGCCAGCAGTTTCCTAGCGGGAGGGTTGGCCTCCTACAATGAGCAGTTCTTC,CASSFLAGGLASYNEQFF,TRBD2,-,TRBJ2-1,TRBV28
TGCGCCAGCAGCTTGGATCAGGGGGGCATGTACGAGCAGTACTTC,CASSLDQGGMYEQYF,-,-,TRBJ2-7,TRBV5-1
TGTGCCACGACGACAGGACTAGCCTACCCCGGGGAGCTGTTTTTT,CATTTGLAYPGELFF,TRBD2,once,TRBJ2-2,TRBV19
TGTGCCAGCAACCCAGGGGGACGGACTGAAGCTTTCTTT,CASNPGGRTEAFF,TRBD1,-,TRBJ1-1,TRBV5-4
TGTGCCAGCAGTTTGTCGGGACTAGCGGGAGGGCCCTACAATGAGCAGTTCTTC,CASSLSGLAGGPYNEQFF,TRBD2,-,TRBJ2-1,TRBV27
TGTGCCAGCAGCCACCCCTGGTCGCGGGATGGCTACACCTTC,CASSHPWSRDGYTF,-,-,TRBJ1-2,TRBV7-9
TGTGCCAGCAGCGCGACAGGGGGCGCGAGCGGGGAGCTGTTTTTT,CASSATGGASGELFF,TRBD1,-,TRBJ2-2,TRBV7-8
TGTGCCAGCAGCTTAGCCCCAGGGGGCGAAGGGGATGGCTACACCTTC,CASSLAPGGEGDGYTF,TRBD1,-,TRBJ1-2,TRBV7-6
TGTGCCAGCAGCCCGACTAGCGGGAGAGGTTCGCAGTTCTTC,CASSPTSGRGSQFF,TRBD2,-,TRBJ2-1,TRBV11-1
TGTGCCAGCAGCTTAGAAAAACAGGGCCCCGAGCAGTACTTC,CASSLEKQGPEQYF,-,-,TRBJ2-7,TRBV13
TGTGCCAGCAGTGAAACAGGAAACTATGGCTACACCTTC,CASSETGNYGYTF,-,-,TRBJ1-2,TRBV6-1
TGTGCCAGCAGCGTAGAGGGTCTAGCGGGCCTTACCGGGGAGCTGTTTTTT,CASSVEGLAGLTGELFF,TRBD2,-,TRBJ2-2,TRBV9
TGTGCCAGCAGCTTGGGGCTAAATCAGCCCCAGCATTTT,CASSLGLNQPQHF,-,-,TRBJ1-5,TRBV27
TGTGCCAGCAGGACAGGGGGCACTGAGCAGTTCTTC,CASRTGGTEQFF,TRBD1,-,TRBJ2-1,TRBV27
TGTGCCTGGAGTGGGGTCAGGGGGCAAAGCTCTGGGGCCAACGTCCTGACTTTC,CAWSGVRGQSSGANVLTF,TRBD1,-,TRBJ2-6,TRBV30
TGTGCCAGCAGCCCATGGGGTCAAACAGGGGAAGGGGACGAGCAGTACTTC,CASSPWGQTGEGDEQYF,TRBD1,-,TRBJ2-7,TRBV7-8
TGCGCCAGCAGCCCGGCCCGGGGACCGGCCTACGAGCAGTACTTC,CASSPARGPAYEQYF,-,-,TRBJ2-7,TRBV4-1